This T cell receptor beta chain was sequenced during a study of control samples from healthy donors and cancer patients. The CDR3 loop spans 14 amino acids. Per germline, CDR1 SGHNT and CDR2 YYREEE (reference sequence). Deletions cut 4 bases from V and 2 bases from J, with 12 bases between. This clone was recorded only once. Repertoires were generated with immunoSEQ multiplex PCR, while TCRdb's copy carries only in-frame clones and drops some. Counted here are over 150,000 clones, 90% occurring once; the ten biggest clones make up about 1.4%. The clonotype originates from a woman between 45 and 60 years old in good health. This chain uses TRBV5-4 with TRBJ1-2; possible D gene TRBD1, 5 bases. The sample taken for sequencing was blood. The CDR3 nucleotides read TGTGCCAGCAGCGCCGGGGACCGAAACTATGGCTACACCTTC. Amino acids: CASSAGDRNYGYTF.